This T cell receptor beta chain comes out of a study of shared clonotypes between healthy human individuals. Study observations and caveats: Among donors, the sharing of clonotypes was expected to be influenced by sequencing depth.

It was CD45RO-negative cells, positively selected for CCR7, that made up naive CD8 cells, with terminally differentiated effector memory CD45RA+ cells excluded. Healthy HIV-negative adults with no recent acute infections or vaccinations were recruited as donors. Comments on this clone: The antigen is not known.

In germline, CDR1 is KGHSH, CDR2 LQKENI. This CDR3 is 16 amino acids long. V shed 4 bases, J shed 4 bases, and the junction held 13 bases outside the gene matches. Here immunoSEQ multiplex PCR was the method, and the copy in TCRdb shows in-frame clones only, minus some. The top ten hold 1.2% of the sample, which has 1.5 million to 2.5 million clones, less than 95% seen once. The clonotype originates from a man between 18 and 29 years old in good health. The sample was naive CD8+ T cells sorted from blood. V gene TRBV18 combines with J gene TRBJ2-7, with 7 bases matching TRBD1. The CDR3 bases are TGTGCCAGCTCACACACACCCGGACAGGCCTGGTACGAGCAGTACTTC. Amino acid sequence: CASSHTPGQAWYEQYF.